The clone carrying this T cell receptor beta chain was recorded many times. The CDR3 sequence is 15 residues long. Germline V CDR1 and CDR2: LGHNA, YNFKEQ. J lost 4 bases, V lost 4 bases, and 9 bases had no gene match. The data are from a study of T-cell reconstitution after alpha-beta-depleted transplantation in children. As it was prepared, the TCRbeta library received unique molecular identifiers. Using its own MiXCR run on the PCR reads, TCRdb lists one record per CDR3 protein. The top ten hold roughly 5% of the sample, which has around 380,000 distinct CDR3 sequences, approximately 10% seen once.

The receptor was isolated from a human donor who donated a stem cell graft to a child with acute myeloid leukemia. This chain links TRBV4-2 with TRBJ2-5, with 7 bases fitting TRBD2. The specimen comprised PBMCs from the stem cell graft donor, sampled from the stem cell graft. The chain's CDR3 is CASSLGGGEGETQYF. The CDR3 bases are TGTGCCAGCAGCCTTGGCGGGGGAGAGGGAGAGACCCAGTACTTC.